This TCR beta chain was profiled in a study of T-cell reconstitution after alpha-beta-depleted transplantation in children. Note on this clonotype: Its antigen is undetermined.

Points from the study as a whole: Several hundred expanded graft clones reportedly were the source of alpha-beta T cells about two months after transplant.

Unique molecular identifiers were used in preparing the TCRbeta library. Each CDR3 protein gets one entry after TCRdb re-called the PCR reads with MiXCR. The sample includes about 980,000 distinct CDR3 sequences, roughly 29% of them seen just once. V trimming: 4 bases; J trimming: 4 bases; junction bases outside the gene matches: 9. The germline V gene encodes CDR1 MGHRA and CDR2 YSYEKL. This CDR3 spans 16 amino acids. The source of this sequence is a boy under two years old who had a stem cell transplant for SCID, so the T cells may come from the graft donor. The specimen was PBMCs, mostly from graft donor cells, collected 360 days after TCRalphabeta/CD19-depleted stem cell transplant. This chain joins TRBV4-1 and TRBJ1-4; TRBD1 aligns across 7 bases. The DNA of the CDR3 is TGCGCCAGCAGCCTAGGGCAACAGGGGAATAATGAAAAACTGTTTTTT. Protein product: CASSLGQQGNNEKLFF.